This T cell receptor (beta chain) was captured in a study of T cell responses to AZD1222 COVID-19 vaccine. Regarding the study as a whole: Two AZD1222 doses significantly raised spike-specific TCR breadth and depth over controls. Seropositive status at baseline applied to only five to seven AZD1222 recipients. Along spike, vaccine-associated CD4 TCRs were found throughout, with dominance at 160-218 and 743-854.

Produced via immunoSEQ multiplex PCR; TCRdb's table is partial and in-frame only. Here the sample spans 45,000 to 60,000 clones, over 60% being singletons. CDR3 size: 15 residues. CDR1 and CDR2 (germline): MNHEY, SVGEGT. Germline trimming cut 6 bases from V and 4 bases from J; bases unmatched to any gene: 10. This clone has just a few counts. Its antigen is currently unknown. J is TRBJ2-3 and V is TRBV6-2 or TRBV6-3; 7 bases are shared with TRBD2. This clonotype was obtained from an adult in good health. The sequencing used peripheral blood, collected on day 0 of AZD1222 vaccination. The CDR3 DNA follows: TGTGCCAGCAGCTCAAAAGGCGGGAGAGCAGATACGCAGTATTTT. It yields the protein CASSSKGGRADTQYF.